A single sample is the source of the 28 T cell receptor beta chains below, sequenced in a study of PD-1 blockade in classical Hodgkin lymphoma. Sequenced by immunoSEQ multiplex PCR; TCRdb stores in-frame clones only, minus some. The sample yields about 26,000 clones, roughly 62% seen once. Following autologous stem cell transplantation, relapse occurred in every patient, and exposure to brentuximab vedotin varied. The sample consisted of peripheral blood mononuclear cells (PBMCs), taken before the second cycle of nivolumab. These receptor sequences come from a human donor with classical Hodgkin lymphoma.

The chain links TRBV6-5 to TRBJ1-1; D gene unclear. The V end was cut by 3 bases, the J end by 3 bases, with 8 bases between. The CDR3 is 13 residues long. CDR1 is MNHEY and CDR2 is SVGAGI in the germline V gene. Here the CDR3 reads CASSYGRDTEAFF. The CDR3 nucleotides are TGTGCCAGCAGTTATGGTAGGGACACTGAAGCTTTCTTT.

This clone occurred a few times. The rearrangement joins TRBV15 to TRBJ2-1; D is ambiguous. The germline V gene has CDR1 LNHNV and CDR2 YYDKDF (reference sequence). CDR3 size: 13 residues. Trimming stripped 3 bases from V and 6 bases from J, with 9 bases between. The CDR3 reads CATSSRRGNEQFF. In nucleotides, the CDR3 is TGTGCCACCAGCAGCAGGAGAGGCAATGAGCAGTTCTTC.

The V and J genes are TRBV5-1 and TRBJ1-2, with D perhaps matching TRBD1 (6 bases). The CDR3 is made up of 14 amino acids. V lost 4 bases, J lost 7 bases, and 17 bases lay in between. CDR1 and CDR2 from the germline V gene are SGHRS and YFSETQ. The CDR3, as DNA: TGCGCCAGCAGCGACGCGGGGGCGGGTGGTGGCTACACCTTC. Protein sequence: CASSDAGAGGGYTF.

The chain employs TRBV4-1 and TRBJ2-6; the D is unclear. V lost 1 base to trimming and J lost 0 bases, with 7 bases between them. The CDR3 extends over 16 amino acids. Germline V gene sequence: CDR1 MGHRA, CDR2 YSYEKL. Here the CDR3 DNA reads TGCGCCAGCAGCCAAGTATTAAGCTCTGGGGCCAACGTCCTGACTTTC. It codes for CASSQVLSSGANVLTF.

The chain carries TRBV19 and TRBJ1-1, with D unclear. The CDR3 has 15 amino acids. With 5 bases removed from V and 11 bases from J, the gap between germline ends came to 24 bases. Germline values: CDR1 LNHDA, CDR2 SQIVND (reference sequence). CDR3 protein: CASSLSSRGALGAFF. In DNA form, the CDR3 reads TGTGCCAGTAGTCTTTCCTCACGGGGTGCCCTAGGGGCTTTCTTT.

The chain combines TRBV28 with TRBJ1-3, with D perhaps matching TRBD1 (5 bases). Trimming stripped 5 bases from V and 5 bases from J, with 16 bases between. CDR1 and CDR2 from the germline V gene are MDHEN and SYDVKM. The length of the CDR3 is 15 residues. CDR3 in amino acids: CASSPSGQLRNTIYF. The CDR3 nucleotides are TGTGCCAGCAGTCCTTCAGGGCAGTTGAGAAACACCATATATTTT.

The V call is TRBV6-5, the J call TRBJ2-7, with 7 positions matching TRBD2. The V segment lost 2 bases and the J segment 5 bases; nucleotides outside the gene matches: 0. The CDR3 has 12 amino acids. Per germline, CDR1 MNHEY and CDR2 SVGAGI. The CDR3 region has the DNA TGTGCCAGCAGTTACCGGGGGGACGAGCAGTACTTC. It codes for CASSYRGDEQYF.

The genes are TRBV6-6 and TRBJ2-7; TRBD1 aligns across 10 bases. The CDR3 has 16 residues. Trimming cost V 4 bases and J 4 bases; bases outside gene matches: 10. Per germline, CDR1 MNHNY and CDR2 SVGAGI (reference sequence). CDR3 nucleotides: TGTGCCAGCAGTTTCAGCCGGGACAGGGGTGGATACGAGCAGTACTTC. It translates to CASSFSRDRGGYEQYF.

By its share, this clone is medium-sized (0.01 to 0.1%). CDR3 protein: CASSFSRTNYGYTF. The CDR3 DNA is TGTGCCAGCAGTTTCTCCAGGACGAACTATGGCTACACCTTC. The J gene is TRBJ1-2, the V gene TRBV28; the D is unclear. Germline values: CDR1 MDHEN, CDR2 SYDVKM. Between the trimmed V and J ends, which lost 3 bases and 2 bases, there was a span of 10 bases. The CDR3 spans 14 residues.

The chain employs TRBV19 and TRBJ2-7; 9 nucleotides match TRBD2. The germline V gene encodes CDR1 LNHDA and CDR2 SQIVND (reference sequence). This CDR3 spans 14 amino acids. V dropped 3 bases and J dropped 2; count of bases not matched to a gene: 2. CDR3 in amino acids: CASSIIAGAYEQYF. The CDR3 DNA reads TGTGCCAGTAGTATCATAGCGGGAGCCTACGAGCAGTACTTC. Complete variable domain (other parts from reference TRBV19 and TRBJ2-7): DGGITQSPKYLFRKEGQNVTLSCEQNLNHDAMYWYRQDPGQGLRLIYYSQIVNDFQKGDIAEGYSVSREKKESFPLTVTSAQKNPTAFYLCASSIIAGAYEQYFGPGTRLTVT.

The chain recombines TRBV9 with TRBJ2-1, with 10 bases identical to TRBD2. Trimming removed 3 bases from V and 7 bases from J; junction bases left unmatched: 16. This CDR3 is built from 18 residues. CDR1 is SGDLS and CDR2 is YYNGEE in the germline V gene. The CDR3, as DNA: TGTGCCAGCAGCGCGGGACTAGCGCTAATACCGGGGGGGAATGAGCAGTTCTTC. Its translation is CASSAGLALIPGGNEQFF.

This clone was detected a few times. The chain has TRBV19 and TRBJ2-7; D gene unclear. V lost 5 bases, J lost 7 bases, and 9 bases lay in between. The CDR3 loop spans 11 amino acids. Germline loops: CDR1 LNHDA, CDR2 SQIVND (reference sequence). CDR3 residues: CASSWLQEQYF. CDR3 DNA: TGTGCCAGTAGTTGGCTTCAAGAGCAGTACTTC. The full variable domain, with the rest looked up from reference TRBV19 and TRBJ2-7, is DGGITQSPKYLFRKEGQNVTLSCEQNLNHDAMYWYRQDPGQGLRLIYYSQIVNDFQKGDIAEGYSVSREKKESFPLTVTSAQKNPTAFYLCASSWLQEQYFGPGTRLTVT.

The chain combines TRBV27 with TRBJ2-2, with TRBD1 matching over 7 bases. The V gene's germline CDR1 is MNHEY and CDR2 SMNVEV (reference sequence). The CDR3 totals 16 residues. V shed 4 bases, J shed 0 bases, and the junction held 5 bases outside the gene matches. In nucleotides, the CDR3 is TGTGCCAGCAGTTACCTGACAGGGTCGAACACCGGGGAGCTGTTTTTT. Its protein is CASSYLTGSNTGELFF.

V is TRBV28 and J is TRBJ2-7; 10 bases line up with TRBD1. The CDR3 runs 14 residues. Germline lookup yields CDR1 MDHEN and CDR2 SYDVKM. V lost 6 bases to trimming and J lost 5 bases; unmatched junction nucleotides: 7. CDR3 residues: CASSSPGTGDEQYF. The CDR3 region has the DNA TGTGCCAGCAGCTCACCCGGGACAGGGGACGAGCAGTACTTC.

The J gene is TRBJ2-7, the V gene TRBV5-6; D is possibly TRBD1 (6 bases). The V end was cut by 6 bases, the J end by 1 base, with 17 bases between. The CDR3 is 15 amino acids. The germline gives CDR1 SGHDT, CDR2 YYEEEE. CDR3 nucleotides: TGTGCCAGCATCTCGTCGAGACAGGATTCCTACGAGCAGTACTTC. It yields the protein CASISSRQDSYEQYF.

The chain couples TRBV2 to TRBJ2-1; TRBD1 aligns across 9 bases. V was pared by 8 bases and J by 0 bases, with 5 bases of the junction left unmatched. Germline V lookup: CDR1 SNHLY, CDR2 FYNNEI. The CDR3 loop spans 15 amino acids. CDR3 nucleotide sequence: TGTGCCAGCCTACAGGGGGCTGGCTCCTACAATGAGCAGTTCTTC. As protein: CASLQGAGSYNEQFF. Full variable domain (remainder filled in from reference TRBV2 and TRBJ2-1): EPEVTQTPSHQVTQMGQEVILRCVPISNHLYFYWYRQILGQKVEFLVSFYNNEISEKSEIFDDQFSVERPDGSNFTLKIRSTKLEDSAMYFCASLQGAGSYNEQFFGPGTRLTVL.

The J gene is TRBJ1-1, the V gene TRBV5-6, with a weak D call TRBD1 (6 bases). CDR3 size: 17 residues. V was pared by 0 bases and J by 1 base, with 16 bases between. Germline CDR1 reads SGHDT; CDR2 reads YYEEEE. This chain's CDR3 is CASSLEKRQVRNTEAFF. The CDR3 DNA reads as TGTGCCAGCAGCTTGGAGAAGAGACAGGTGCGGAACACTGAAGCTTTCTTT.

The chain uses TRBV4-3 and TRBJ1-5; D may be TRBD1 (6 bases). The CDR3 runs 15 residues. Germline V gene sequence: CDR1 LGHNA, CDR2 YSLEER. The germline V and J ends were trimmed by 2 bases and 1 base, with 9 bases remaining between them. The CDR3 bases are TGCGCCAGCAGCCAAACAGGGTTGAGCAATCAGCCCCAGCATTTT. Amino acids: CASSQTGLSNQPQHF.

CDR3 DNA sequence: TGTGCCACCAAGGGCTACGAGCAGTACTTC. Its protein is CATKGYEQYF. The rearrangement uses TRBV6-6 and TRBJ2-7; D not resolved. V lost 10 bases and J lost 3, with 7 bases in between. Per germline, CDR1 MNHNY and CDR2 SVGAGI (reference sequence). CDR3 length equals 10 residues.

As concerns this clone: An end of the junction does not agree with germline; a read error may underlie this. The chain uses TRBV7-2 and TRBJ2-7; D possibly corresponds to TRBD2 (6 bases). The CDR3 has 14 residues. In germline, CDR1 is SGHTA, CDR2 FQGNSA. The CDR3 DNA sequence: TGTGCCAGCAGCTTAGCGCGGGACTCCCACGAGCAGTACTTC. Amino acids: CASSLARDSHEQYF.

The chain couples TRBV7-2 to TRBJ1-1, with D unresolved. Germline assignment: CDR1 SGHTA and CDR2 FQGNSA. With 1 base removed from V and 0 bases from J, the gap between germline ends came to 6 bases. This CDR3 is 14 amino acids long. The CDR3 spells CASSLEQMNTEAFF. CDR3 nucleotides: TGTGCCAGCAGCTTAGAACAGATGAACACTGAAGCTTTCTTT.

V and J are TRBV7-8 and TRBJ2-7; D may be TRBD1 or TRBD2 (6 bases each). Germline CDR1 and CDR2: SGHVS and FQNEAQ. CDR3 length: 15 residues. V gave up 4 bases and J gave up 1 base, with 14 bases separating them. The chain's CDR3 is CASSSGVGQSYEQYF. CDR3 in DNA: TGTGCCAGCAGCTCGGGGGTAGGACAGTCCTACGAGCAGTACTTC.

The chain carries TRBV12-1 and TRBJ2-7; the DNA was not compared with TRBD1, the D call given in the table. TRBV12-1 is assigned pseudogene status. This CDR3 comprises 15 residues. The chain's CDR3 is CASRLQGFEAYEQYF. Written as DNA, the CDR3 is TGTGCCAGCAGACTGCAGGGTTTCGAAGCCTACGAGCAGTACTTC.

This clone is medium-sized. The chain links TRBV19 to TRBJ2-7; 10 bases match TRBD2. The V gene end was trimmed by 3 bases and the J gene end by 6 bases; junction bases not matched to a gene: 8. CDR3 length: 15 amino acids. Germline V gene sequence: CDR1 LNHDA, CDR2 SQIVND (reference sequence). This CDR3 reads CASSIRSGRVAEQYF. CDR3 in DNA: TGTGCCAGTAGTATTAGAAGCGGGAGGGTCGCCGAGCAGTACTTC.

CDR3 bases: TGTGCCAGCAGTTACGCCAGAGACTATGGCTACACCTTC. Its protein is CASSYARDYGYTF. The rearrangement links TRBV6-5 to TRBJ1-2; no reliable D call. Deletions cut 2 bases from V and 3 bases from J, with 7 bases between. CDR3 size: 13 residues. Germline V gives CDR1 MNHEY, CDR2 SVGAGI.

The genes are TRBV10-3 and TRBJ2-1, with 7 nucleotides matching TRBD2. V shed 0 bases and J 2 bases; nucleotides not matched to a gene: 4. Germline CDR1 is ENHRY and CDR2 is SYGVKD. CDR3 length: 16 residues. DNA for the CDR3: TGTGCCATCAGTGAGTCGAGCGGGGTCCCCTACAATGAGCAGTTCTTC. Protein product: CAISESSGVPYNEQFF.

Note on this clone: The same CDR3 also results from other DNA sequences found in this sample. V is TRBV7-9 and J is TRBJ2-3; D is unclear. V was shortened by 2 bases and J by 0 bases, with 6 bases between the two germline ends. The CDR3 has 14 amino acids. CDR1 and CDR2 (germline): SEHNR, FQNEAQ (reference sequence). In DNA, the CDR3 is TGTGCCAGCAGCTTAACAGCTAGCACAGATACGCAGTATTTT. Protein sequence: CASSLTASTDTQYF. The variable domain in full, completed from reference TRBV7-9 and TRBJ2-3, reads DTGVSQNPRHKITKRGQNVTFRCDPISEHNRLYWYRQTLGQGPEFLTYFQNEAQLEKSRLLSDRFSAERPKGSFSTLEIQRTEQGDSAMYLCASSLTASTDTQYFGPGTRLTVL.

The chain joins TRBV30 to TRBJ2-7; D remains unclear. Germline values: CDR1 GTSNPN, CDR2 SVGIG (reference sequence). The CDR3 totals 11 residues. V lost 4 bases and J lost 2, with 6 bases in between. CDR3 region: CAWKATYEQYF. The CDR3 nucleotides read TGTGCCTGGAAAGCCACCTACGAGCAGTACTTC.